The 14 T cell receptor beta chains below were found in one sample sequenced in a study of technical replicates of blood from four donors. Some clones are missing from TCRdb's copy, which holds only in-frame ones; the method was immunoSEQ multiplex PCR. The table has approximately 73,000 clones, 92% seen once. The sequenced sample consisted of T cells isolated from PBMCs. The receptor set was obtained from a human donor in good health.

CDR3: CASSARAEGGRSYEQYF. The CDR3 nucleotides are TGTGCCAGCAGTGCCAGGGCAGAAGGGGGTCGGTCCTACGAGCAGTACTTC. The chain couples TRBV6-1 to TRBJ2-7; tentatively, D is TRBD1 (6 bases). The CDR3 runs to 17 residues. Trimming removed 4 bases from V and 1 base from J, with 20 bases in between. CDR1 MNHNS and CDR2 SASEGT come from the germline V gene.

As to this clone: A much larger clonotype is one base distant, so this may be a read error. The V and J genes are TRBV11-3 and TRBJ1-1; D is ambiguous. The CDR3 sequence is 13 residues long. Germline CDR1 SGHNT, CDR2 YENEEA. V was clipped by 2 bases and J by 1 base, with 5 bases between them. CDR3 DNA sequence: TGTGCCAGCAGCTTAAACAGGAACACTGAAGCTTTCTTT. Amino acids: CASSLNRNTEAFF.

The rearrangement links TRBV18 to TRBJ1-3; D is uncertain. The CDR3 covers 17 residues. Trimming shortened V by 3 bases and J by 0 bases, and 15 bases separated the two germline ends. Germline V CDR1 and CDR2: KGHSH, LQKENI. CDR3 sequence reads: CASSPQLQRFSGNTIYF. The CDR3, as DNA: TGTGCCAGCTCACCTCAACTGCAGAGGTTCTCTGGAAACACCATATATTTT.

The V call is TRBV25-1, the J call TRBJ2-1; TRBD1 might be the D (6 bases). Germline V gives CDR1 MGHDK, CDR2 SYGVNS. This CDR3 is 17 amino acids long. V shed 4 bases and J shed 0 bases, with 16 bases lying between them. Here the CDR3 reads CASSALGGLPSYNEQFF. CDR3 DNA sequence: TGTGCCAGCAGTGCCCTAGGGGGTCTACCCTCCTACAATGAGCAGTTCTTC.

This CDR3 reads CASSLRTSGTYNEQFF. Here the CDR3 DNA reads TGTGCCAGCAGCTTGAGGACTAGCGGGACTTACAATGAGCAGTTCTTC. This sequence joins TRBV5-4 and TRBJ2-1; 12 bases match TRBD2. Germline trimming cut 1 base from V and 4 bases from J; bases unmatched to any gene: 3. Germline V gene lookup returns CDR1 SGHNT and CDR2 YYREEE (reference sequence). The CDR3 length is 16 residues.

The V and J genes are TRBV2 and TRBJ1-1; TRBD1 agrees at 8 bases. Germline CDR1 is SNHLY and CDR2 is FYNNEI. The junction had 9 bases not matched to a gene; V was cut back by 2 bases and J by 1 base. The CDR3 extends over 17 amino acids. CDR3 sequence reads: CASSEYLTGERNTEAFF. DNA for the CDR3: TGTGCCAGCAGTGAATATCTGACAGGGGAGAGGAACACTGAAGCTTTCTTT.

The gene calls are TRBV7-2 and TRBJ1-1, with unresolved D. Per the germline V gene, CDR1 is SGHTA and CDR2 is FQGNSA. The CDR3 sequence is 12 residues long. Between the trimmed V and J ends, which lost 3 bases and 5 bases, there was a span of 7 bases. CDR3 in amino acids: CASSFDGTEAFF. CDR3 bases: TGTGCCAGCAGCTTCGACGGGACTGAAGCTTTCTTT.

Many counts were recorded for this clone. The V gene is TRBV6-4, the J gene TRBJ2-2; D is uncertain. The CDR3 spans 13 residues. The V end was cut by 2 bases, the J end by 3 bases, with 4 bases between. Germline V gene sequence: CDR1 MRHNA, CDR2 SNTAGT. CDR3 loop: CASSDRDTGELFF. As DNA, the CDR3 is TGTGCCAGCAGTGACCGGGACACCGGGGAGCTGTTTTTT.

This chain joins TRBV7-2 and TRBJ2-3; no firm D call. V lost 2 bases and J 2 bases, leaving 5 bases between the germline ends. In germline, CDR1 is SGHTA, CDR2 FQGNSA. This CDR3 spans 13 amino acids. DNA for the CDR3: TGTGCCAGCAGCTTATCCTTCACAGATACGCAGTATTTT. The encoded protein is CASSLSFTDTQYF. Drawing the rest from reference TRBV7-2 and TRBJ2-3, the complete variable domain is GAGVSQSPSNKVTEKGKDVELRCDPISGHTALYWYRQSLGQGLEFLIYFQGNSAPDKSGLPSDRFSAERTGGSVSTLTIQRTQQEDSAVYLCASSLSFTDTQYFGPGTRLTVL.

This chain connects TRBV7-9 to TRBJ1-3, with TRBD1 as a possible D gene (6 bases). Germline values: CDR1 SEHNR, CDR2 FQNEAQ (reference sequence). The CDR3 totals 10 residues. Written as DNA, the CDR3 is TGTACAGGGACTGGAAACACCATATATTTT. Amino acids: CTGTGNTIYF. Full variable domain (outside the CDR3, taken from reference TRBV7-9 and TRBJ1-3): DTGVSQNPRHKITKRGQNVTFRCDPISEHNRLYWYRQTLGQGPEFLTYFQNEAQLEKSRLLSDRFSAERPKGSFSTLEIQRTEQGDSAMYLCTGTGNTIYFGEGSWLTVV.

This clone was seen just once. The V gene is TRBV6-5, the J gene TRBJ2-1; a weak D match, TRBD1 (6 bases). Deletions cut 2 bases from V and 1 base from J, with 9 bases between. The CDR3 runs to 15 residues. The germline V gene has CDR1 MNHEY and CDR2 SVGAGI. The CDR3 loop is CASSYGQGSYNEQFF. CDR3 DNA: TGTGCCAGCAGTTACGGGCAGGGGTCCTACAATGAGCAGTTCTTC.

This clone was observed once. V is TRBV5-1 and J is TRBJ1-4, with 12 bases that match TRBD1. The CDR3 totals 15 residues. Per germline, CDR1 SGHRS and CDR2 YFSETQ. The junction had 3 bases not matched to a gene; V was cut back by 2 bases and J by 7 bases. CDR3 bases: TGCGCCAGCAGCTTTCCGGGACAGGGGGCTGAAAAACTGTTTTTT. Encoded protein: CASSFPGQGAEKLFF.

The chain is built from TRBV10-1 and TRBJ2-7; 7 nucleotides align to TRBD2. This CDR3 contains 14 residues. Germline CDR1 and CDR2: WNHNN and SYGVQD (reference sequence). V shed 6 bases, J shed 3 bases, and the junction held 8 bases outside the gene matches. CDR3 residues: CASRQAGTLYEQYF. The DNA of the CDR3 is TGCGCCAGCAGACAAGCGGGAACCCTCTACGAGCAGTACTTC.

This chain joins TRBV6-4 and TRBJ2-2, with D uncertain. The CDR3 is made up of 13 amino acids. Germline lookup yields CDR1 MRHNA and CDR2 SNTAGT. V was cut by 0 bases and J by 4 bases, with 3 bases left in between. The DNA of the CDR3 is TGTGCCAGCAGTGACTCTAGCACCGGGGAGCTGTTTTTT. Its protein is CASSDSSTGELFF.